The 2 T cell receptor beta chains given below trace back to one sample, sequenced in a study of T cell changes during pregnancy in multiple sclerosis. Generated by immunoSEQ multiplex PCR, the TCRdb table keeps only in-frame clones and is missing some. The sample holds fewer than 45,000 clones; 90% to 95% are singletons and the top ten take roughly 8.1%. The material was CD8+ T cells from peripheral blood mononuclear cells, obtained in the third trimester of pregnancy. The source is a female donor with multiple sclerosis, enrolled in a pregnancy study.

The chain carries TRBV5-4 and TRBJ2-3; TRBD2 aligns across 11 bases. The CDR3 is 17 amino acids. Per the germline V gene, CDR1 is SGHNT and CDR2 is YYREEE (reference sequence). V trimming: 2 bases; J trimming: 0 bases; junction bases outside the gene matches: 5. The chain's CDR3 is CASSFPTSGISTDTQYF. The CDR3 DNA reads as TGTGCCAGCAGCTTCCCGACTAGCGGGATTAGCACAGATACGCAGTATTTT. Full variable domain (outside the CDR3, taken from reference TRBV5-4 and TRBJ2-3): ETGVTQSPTHLIKTRGQQVTLRCSSQSGHNTVSWYQQALGQGPQFIFQYYREEENGRGNFPPRFSGLQFPNYSSELNVNALELDDSALYLCASSFPTSGISTDTQYFGPGTRLTVL.

CDR3 coding DNA: TGTGCCAGCACCCCCCTCGGGGGGGGCTATGGCTACACCTTC. It encodes CASTPLGGGYGYTF. The chain has TRBV7-9 and TRBJ1-2, with a tentative D call TRBD1 (5 bases). CDR1 and CDR2 from the germline V gene are SEHNR and FQNEAQ (reference sequence). V lost 7 bases and J lost 4, with 16 bases in between. This CDR3 has 14 amino acids.